Listed here are 4 T cell receptor beta chains from one sample, sequenced in a study of T cell responses to AZD1222 COVID-19 vaccine. Clones were sequenced by immunoSEQ multiplex PCR, and TCRdb holds only the in-frame ones, with some missing. This sample has about 120,000 clones, with around 87% found just once. The sequencing here drew on peripheral blood, taken 28 days after the second AZD1222 dose. The receptors come from an adult who received the AZD1222 COVID-19 vaccine.

The chain uses TRBV11-2 and TRBJ1-2; TRBD1 might be the D (5 bases). Germline lookup yields CDR1 SGHAT and CDR2 FQNNGV. Trimming took 1 base from V and 7 from J, leaving 10 bases between them. The CDR3 is 13 residues long. The CDR3 is CASSLGWGGGYTF. The DNA of the CDR3 is TGTGCCAGCAGCTTAGGTTGGGGGGGTGGCTACACCTTC.

The chain employs TRBV2 and TRBJ1-2; 9 bases fit TRBD1. The junction had 7 bases not matched to a gene; V was cut back by 6 bases and J by 2 bases. The V gene's germline CDR1 is SNHLY and CDR2 FYNNEI. The CDR3 has 15 amino acids. Written as DNA, the CDR3 is TGTGCCAGCAGGAGGGAGGGACAGGGAAACTATGGCTACACCTTC. This codes for CASRREGQGNYGYTF.

The chain carries TRBV6-2 or TRBV6-3 and TRBJ2-1, with 8 bases lining up with TRBD2. Germline V lookup: CDR1 MNHEY, CDR2 SVGEGT. The trim removed 4 bases at V and 5 bases at J, leaving 4 bases unmatched. The CDR3 length is 14 residues. The CDR3 here is CASSWLAGDNEQFF. The CDR3 DNA follows: TGTGCCAGCAGTTGGCTAGCGGGTGACAATGAGCAGTTCTTC.

The chain couples TRBV30 to TRBJ1-6; 9 positions match TRBD1. The trim removed 2 bases at V and 10 bases at J, leaving 6 bases unmatched. In germline, CDR1 is GTSNPN, CDR2 SVGIG (reference sequence). This CDR3 is 14 amino acids long. CDR3 amino acids: CAWSRGTGMSPLHF. In DNA form, the CDR3 reads TGTGCCTGGAGTAGGGGGACAGGGATGTCACCCCTCCACTTT. The variable domain in full, with the rest retrieved from reference TRBV30 and TRBJ1-6, is SQTIHQWPATLVQPVGSPLSLECTVEGTSNPNLYWYRQAAGRGLQLLFYSVGIGQISSEVPQNLSASRPQDRQFILSSKKLLLSDSGFYLCAWSRGTGMSPLHFGNGTRLTVT.